The 23 T cell receptor beta chains in this list originate from one sample, sequenced in a study of blood T cell repertoires in COVID-19. Using immunoSEQ multiplex PCR, the repertoire was profiled, and TCRdb retains in-frame clones only, with some absent. The sample yields 45,000 to 65,000 clones, roughly 90% seen once. The sample was peripheral blood. The receptors stem from a man aged 45-65 years with acute or convalescent COVID-19.

The rearrangement joins TRBV29-1 to TRBJ1-2; possible D gene TRBD1, 6 bases. This CDR3 has 10 amino acids. Trimming took off 6 bases at V and 14 bases at J, with 16 bases between the two ends. Germline V gene lookup returns CDR1 SQVTM and CDR2 ANQGSEA. CDR3 bases: TGCAGCGTAGTAGACAGGCCCCTGACCTTC. It specifies CSVVDRPLTF.

This clone was counted once. The chain has TRBV19 and TRBJ1-6; the match to TRBD1 covers 7 bases. The CDR3 spans 16 residues. Germline-derived CDR1 and CDR2 are LNHDA and SQIVND (reference sequence). The V segment lost 10 bases and the J segment 4 bases; nucleotides outside the gene matches: 13. CDR3 sequence (DNA): TGTGCCAACTCCAAACCCGGGACAGAGTATAATTCACCCCTCCACTTT. This encodes CANSKPGTEYNSPLHF.

The V call is TRBV21-1, the J call TRBJ1-4; the table's TRBD1 call for D was not verified on the DNA. TRBV21-1 counts as a pseudogene. CDR3 size: 16 residues. CDR3 bases: TGTGCCAGCAGCTCAACCGGACAGCCATCGGATGAAAAACTGTTTTTT. Protein product: CASSSTGQPSDEKLFF.

The chain couples TRBV19 to TRBJ2-3; 8 nucleotides agree with TRBD1. This CDR3 is 17 amino acids long. Per the germline V gene, CDR1 is LNHDA and CDR2 is SQIVND (reference sequence). J lost 0 bases, V lost 6 bases, and 11 bases had no gene match. The CDR3 region is CASSRTWTGKSTDTQYF. CDR3 DNA: TGTGCCAGTAGCCGAACCTGGACAGGGAAGAGCACAGATACGCAGTATTTT.

V is TRBV7-9 and J is TRBJ1-2, with 8 nucleotides matching TRBD1. The CDR3 spans 16 residues. Germline trimming cut 1 base from V and 3 bases from J; bases unmatched to any gene: 7. The germline V gene has CDR1 SEHNR and CDR2 FQNEAQ (reference sequence). CDR3: CASSLGRTGTDYGYTF. The CDR3 nucleotides are TGTGCCAGCAGCTTAGGCAGGACAGGGACGGACTATGGCTACACCTTC.

The chain combines TRBV11-2 with TRBJ2-5; D is unclear. The length of the CDR3 is 13 residues. The germline V gene has CDR1 SGHAT and CDR2 FQNNGV. V gave up 0 bases and J gave up 11 bases, with 13 bases separating them. This CDR3 reads CASSLDPPSRQYF. As DNA, the CDR3 is TGTGCCAGCAGCTTAGATCCGCCCTCGAGGCAGTACTTC.

V and J are TRBV11-2 and TRBJ2-3; tentatively, D is TRBD2 (7 bases). CDR1 and CDR2 (germline): SGHAT, FQNNGV. V was shortened by 6 bases and J by 6 bases, with 22 bases between the two germline ends. The CDR3 loop spans 16 amino acids. CDR3 in amino acids: CASSSELRGADDTQYF. The CDR3 bases are TGTGCCAGCAGTTCCGAACTACGGGGGGCCGATGATACGCAGTATTTT. Full variable domain (rest looked up from reference TRBV11-2 and TRBJ2-3): EAGVAQSPRYKIIEKRQSVAFWCNPISGHATLYWYQQILGQGPKLLIQFQNNGVVDDSQLPKDRFSAERLKGVDSTLKIQPAKLEDSAVYLCASSSELRGADDTQYFGPGTRLTVL.

In DNA form, the CDR3 reads TGTGCCAGCAGTTTACGACTAGCGGGAGGGCACGAGCAGTACTTC. Translated, it gives CASSLRLAGGHEQYF. The chain uses TRBV6-5 and TRBJ2-7; 14 bases fit TRBD2. The CDR3 extends over 15 amino acids. The germline V gene encodes CDR1 MNHEY and CDR2 SVGAGI. Trimming removed 4 bases from V and 5 bases from J; junction bases left unmatched: 4.

V gene TRBV5-4 combines with J gene TRBJ2-1, with TRBD2 matching 10 bases. V trimming: 3 bases; J trimming: 1 base; junction bases outside the gene matches: 1. This CDR3 spans 15 amino acids. Looked up from germline, CDR1 is SGHNT and CDR2 is YYREEE (reference sequence). The chain's CDR3 is CASSSGLASYNEQFF. The CDR3 DNA reads as TGTGCCAGCAGCTCGGGACTAGCGTCCTACAATGAGCAGTTCTTC. The variable domain in full, completed from reference TRBV5-4 and TRBJ2-1, reads ETGVTQSPTHLIKTRGQQVTLRCSSQSGHNTVSWYQQALGQGPQFIFQYYREEENGRGNFPPRFSGLQFPNYSSELNVNALELDDSALYLCASSSGLASYNEQFFGPGTRLTVL.

This clone has just a few counts. The chain recombines TRBV9 with TRBJ2-2; TRBD1 matches 9 bases. The CDR3 is 16 amino acids. Germline CDR1 and CDR2: SGDLS and YYNGEE. Unmatched junction bases numbered 5, after V lost 4 bases and J lost 1 base. The CDR3 loop reads CASSPRTGENTGELFF. In nucleotides, the CDR3 is TGTGCCAGCAGCCCGCGGACAGGGGAGAACACCGGGGAGCTGTTTTTT.

The V and J genes are TRBV3-1 (or the pseudogene TRBV3-2) and TRBJ1-1; TRBD1 aligns across 9 bases. CDR3 length: 16 amino acids. In germline, CDR1 is LGHDT, CDR2 YNNKEL (reference sequence). V dropped 1 base and J dropped 6; count of bases not matched to a gene: 9. CDR3 residues: CASSQVAGTGRAEAFF. CDR3 nucleotides: TGTGCCAGCAGCCAAGTTGCAGGGACAGGGCGGGCTGAAGCTTTCTTT.

The chain carries TRBV11-2 and TRBJ2-1, with 9 bases lining up with TRBD2. Germline loops: CDR1 SGHAT, CDR2 FQNNGV. The CDR3 has 15 amino acids. Trimming at V came to 5 bases and at J to 4 bases, leaving 6 bases not matched to a gene. The CDR3 region has the DNA TGTGCCAGCAGCCCCGGGACTAGCAGTTACAATGAGCAGTTCTTC. It yields the protein CASSPGTSSYNEQFF.

The CDR3 bases are TGTGCCAGCAGCCAAGTGTCGGGGGAGCTGTTTTTT. Translated, it gives CASSQVSGELFF. The chain uses TRBV4-2 and TRBJ2-2; D not resolved. The germline gives CDR1 LGHNA, CDR2 YNFKEQ. Trimming removed 1 base from V and 8 bases from J, with 5 bases in between. The CDR3 totals 12 residues.

V usage is TRBV6-1 and J usage is TRBJ1-5; D gene uncertain. Germline V lookup: CDR1 MNHNS, CDR2 SASEGT. Trimming pared 2 bases from V and 9 bases from J, leaving 8 bases between. The CDR3 totals 12 residues. Written as DNA, the CDR3 is TGTGCCAGCAGTGAACTGAGGTGGCCCCAGCATTTT. It specifies CASSELRWPQHF.

This clone showed up just once. The chain employs TRBV3-1 (or the pseudogene TRBV3-2) and TRBJ2-3; perhaps TRBD2 as D (7 bases). The CDR3 covers 14 residues. V lost 4 bases, J lost 3 bases, and 11 bases lay in between. CDR1 and CDR2 from the germline V gene are LGHDT and YNNKEL (reference sequence). The CDR3 DNA reads TGTGCCAGCAGCCCTAGGGGGGGAACAGATACGCAGTATTTT. Protein product: CASSPRGGTDTQYF.

The CDR3 DNA reads TGTGCCAGCAGCGTAGCGACAGGCTCGCAATACGAGCAGTACTTC. This translates into CASSVATGSQYEQYF. The chain is built from TRBV9 and TRBJ2-7; D might be TRBD1 (6 bases). Germline CDR1 and CDR2: SGDLS and YYNGEE. The CDR3 has 15 amino acids. The germline V and J ends were trimmed by 0 bases and 4 bases, with 14 bases remaining between them.

The chain is built from TRBV24-1 and TRBJ1-2; 7 bases line up with TRBD1. The J segment lost 8 bases and the V segment lost 4 bases, leaving 9 bases of the junction unmatched. This CDR3 is 14 amino acids long. Germline-derived CDR1 and CDR2 are KGHDR and SFDVKD. The CDR3 DNA sequence: TGTGCCACCAGTGAGCCCGACAGGGCGTACGGCTACACCTTC. Protein: CATSEPDRAYGYTF.

CDR3: CASSGNGAGSAGNTIYF. In DNA form, the CDR3 reads TGTGCCAGCAGTGGAAATGGTGCGGGGTCGGCTGGAAACACCATATATTTT. The chain uses TRBV25-1 and TRBJ1-3, with no clear D. The V and J ends lost 4 bases and 2 bases respectively, with 18 bases between them. CDR1 and CDR2 from the germline V gene are MGHDK and SYGVNS. CDR3 length equals 17 residues.

J is TRBJ2-2 and V is TRBV9; D unclear. This CDR3 region has 13 residues. The V end lost 1 base, the J end lost 4 bases, and 5 bases lay between the germline ends. Germline loops: CDR1 SGDLS, CDR2 YYNGEE. The CDR3 loop is CASSVSITGELFF. The CDR3 DNA follows: TGTGCCAGCAGCGTAAGCATCACCGGGGAGCTGTTTTTT.

The chain has TRBV6-2 or TRBV6-3 and TRBJ2-5; D not certain. V lost 0 bases and J lost 5, with 7 bases in between. Germline V gives CDR1 MNHEY, CDR2 SVGEGT. This CDR3 spans 13 amino acids. CDR3 region: CASSYSIGETQYF. The DNA of the CDR3 is TGTGCCAGCAGTTACTCTATCGGGGAGACCCAGTACTTC.

This chain links TRBV24-1 with TRBJ2-3; TRBD2 matches 9 bases. The germline V gene encodes CDR1 KGHDR and CDR2 SFDVKD. J was trimmed by 1 base and V by 1 base; bases with no gene match: 8. This CDR3 contains 18 residues. Here the CDR3 DNA reads TGTGCCACCAGTGATTTCCTTAACATAGCGGGGGGCACAGATACGCAGTATTTT. The encoded protein is CATSDFLNIAGGTDTQYF.

The V call is TRBV4-1, the J call TRBJ2-5; a possible D gene is TRBD1 (6 bases). The CDR3 runs 15 residues. V lost 4 bases and J lost 2, with 14 bases in between. Germline CDR1 reads MGHRA; CDR2 reads YSYEKL. The CDR3 sequence: CASSPGDTDQETQYF. CDR3 bases: TGCGCCAGCAGCCCCGGGGACACGGATCAAGAGACCCAGTACTTC.

The chain has TRBV5-1 and TRBJ2-1; 11 bases agree with TRBD2. Per germline, CDR1 SGHRS and CDR2 YFSETQ. V lost 1 base to trimming and J lost 4 bases; unmatched junction nucleotides: 4. The CDR3 sequence is 16 residues long. Here the CDR3 reads CASSLQGTSGYNEQFF. The CDR3, as DNA: TGCGCCAGCAGCTTGCAGGGGACTAGCGGTTACAATGAGCAGTTCTTC.